This note documents a single T cell receptor (beta chain) sequence. Its antigen is still unknown. No much larger clonotype is one base removed from it; base qualities were not supplied. The sample originates from a study of identical twins (dated by TCRdb to the mid-2010s). At the level of the whole study: To test whether fetal clonotypes persist, the study used deep sequencing on TCR alpha and beta repertoires from monozygotic twins, unrelated adults of various ages, and cord blood. To rule out contamination, replicate twin experiments were performed at different times with different library preparation protocols.

The study at large found these results: Zero-insertion analyses could be partly confounded by invariant T cells such as MAIT and iNKT, although diverse VJ usage argued against such confounding for most clonotypes. In beta out-of-frame sequences, excess twin sharing was weaker, because having fewer shared sequences lowered the signal-to-noise ratio. Abundant cord blood beta clonotypes carried fewer insertions; young adult naive repertoires showed a weaker similar trend, while memory repertoires showed none. Because the same donors could not be followed over many years, the conclusions depended on cross-sectional statistical analysis. In monozygotic twins, out-of-frame TCR alpha sharing was systematically underestimated by recombination models, although the models agreed with sharing between unrelated individuals. Out-of-frame TCR alpha sequences shared between twins showed an excess of low generation-probability sequences compared with coincidental sharing between unrelated individuals.

Library method: 5' RACE. The sequencing machine was an Illumina HiSeq 2000. Template switching added a universal primer binding site, and the final cDNA carried a unique molecular identifier that allowed TCR cDNA molecules to be counted accurately. Specific primers in the conserved constant-segment region were used to synthesize first-strand cDNA for the TCR alpha and beta chains. To control for contamination, every cDNA library carried two barcodes: a SMART-Mk sample barcode plus Illumina barcodes. TruSeq adapter sequences, together with Illumina sample barcodes, were added in two successive PCR steps. The Illumina HiSeq platform was used with custom primers to sequence TCR alpha and beta cDNA libraries. Per the original workflow: MiGEC processed the raw reads to extract unique molecular identifiers, while MiXCR was used to determine the CDR3 positions. For each individual, recombination models were inferred using an EM algorithm with the repgenHMM and IGoR tools. The tcR package in R was used for shared clonotype analysis, with sharing normalized by the product of cloneset sizes. To study raw recombination free of thymic and clonal selection effects, out-of-frame nonproductive sequences were analyzed. The public reads were reanalyzed by TCRdb: fastp trimming at Q25, MiXCR alignment, in-frame beta chains only. For every CDR3 protein sequence, its rows merge into one entry that carries the most common genes and DNA. TCRdb, rather than the study authors, made the V and J calls. The sample table records more than 1.5 million distinct CDR3 sequences; roughly 35% of these occur just once. The top ten clones comprise around 0.25% of the sample.

Every donor in the study was a healthy Caucasian. V is reduced by 1 base and J by 4 bases, leaving a spacing of 7 bases between them. Including the terminal cysteine and phenylalanine, the CDR3 comprises 13 residues. The CDR3 DNA has 39 bases and is translated from base 1. The germline V gene yields SGHVS for CDR1 and FQNEAQ for CDR2. What was sequenced was cord blood. This chain joins TRBV7-8 to TRBJ1-1, with no confident D gene call. The TCR was taken from a newborn girl in good health. This receptor carries the CDR3 CASSLVRSTEAFF. The DNA reads TGTGCCAGCAGCTTAGTCCGCAGCACTGAAGCTTTCTTT. Here the CDR3 is joined to the reference TRBV7-8 and TRBJ1-1 genes, and the full variable domain is: GAGVSQSPRYKVAKRGQDVALRCDPISGHVSLFWYQQALGQGPEFLTYFQNEAQLDKSGLPSDRFFAERPEGSVSTLKIQRTQQEDSAVYLCASSLVRSTEAFFGQGTRLTVV.